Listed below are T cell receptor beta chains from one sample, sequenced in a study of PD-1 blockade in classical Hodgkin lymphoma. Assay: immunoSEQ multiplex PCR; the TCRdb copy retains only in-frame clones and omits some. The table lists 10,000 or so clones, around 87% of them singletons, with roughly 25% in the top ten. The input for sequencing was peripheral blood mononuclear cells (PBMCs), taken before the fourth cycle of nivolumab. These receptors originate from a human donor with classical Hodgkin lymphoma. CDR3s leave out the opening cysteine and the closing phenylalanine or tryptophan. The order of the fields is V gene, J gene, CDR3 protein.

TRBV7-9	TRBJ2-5	ASGKERELQETQY
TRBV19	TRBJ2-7	ASSIEGTGIYEQY
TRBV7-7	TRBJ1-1	ASSLDTNTEAF
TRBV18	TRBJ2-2	ASSPPGVRNTGELF
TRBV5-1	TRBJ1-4	ASSLEGFGEKLF
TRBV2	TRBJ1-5	ASSQYSNQPQH
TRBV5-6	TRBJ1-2	ASSLVQGNYGYT
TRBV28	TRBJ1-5	ASSPGQGSQPQH
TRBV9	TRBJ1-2	ASSVGQDRGYGYT
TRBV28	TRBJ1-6	ASSSPVSSYNSPLH
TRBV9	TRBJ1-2	ASSVGGTGGLYGYT
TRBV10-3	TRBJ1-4	AISNQKGTGEKLF
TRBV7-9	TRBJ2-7	ASSFGGPIDEQY
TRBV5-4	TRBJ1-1	ASSLGDRGYLEAF
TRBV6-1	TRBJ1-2	ASSRDRTYGYT
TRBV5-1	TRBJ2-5	ASSFGQGPQETQY
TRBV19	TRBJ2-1	ASSIDLGEGGYNEQF
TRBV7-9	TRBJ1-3	ASSLATGQGKAIY
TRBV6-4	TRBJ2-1	ASRGARSEQF
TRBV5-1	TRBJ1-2	ASSEPVRGYGYT
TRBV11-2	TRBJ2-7	ATSGTGPYEQY
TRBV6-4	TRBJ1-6	ASSSGMGYSPLH
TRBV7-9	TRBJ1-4	ASSSLTGPNEKLF
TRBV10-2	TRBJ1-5	ASSESFDYFQPQH
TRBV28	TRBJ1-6	ASSLSGPGNNSPLH
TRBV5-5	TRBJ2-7	ASSSGGYEQY
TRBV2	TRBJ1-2	ASSLQGAYGYT
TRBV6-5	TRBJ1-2	ASSYSGEYGYT
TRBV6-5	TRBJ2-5	ASNLAGGLQETQY
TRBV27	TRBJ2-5	ASSFPGQGMETQY
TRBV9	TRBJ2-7	ASSVSGGPTYEQY
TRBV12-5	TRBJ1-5	ASGLSTLGQPQH
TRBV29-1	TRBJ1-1	SGQGAATEAF
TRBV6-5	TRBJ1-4	ASSYGVPNEKLF
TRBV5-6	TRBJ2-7	ASSLSQAGEQY
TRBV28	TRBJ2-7	ASSHGGGLSSYEQY
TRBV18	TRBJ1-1	ASSPPQPQVYTEAF
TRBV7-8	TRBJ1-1	ASSLEVSAGNTEAF
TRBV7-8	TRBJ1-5	ASSLSGAGYLVQH
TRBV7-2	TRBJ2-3	ASSFPGHLKRDTQY
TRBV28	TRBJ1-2	ASRRGSNYGYT
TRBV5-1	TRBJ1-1	ASSSGGPGDMNTEAF
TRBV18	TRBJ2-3	ASSPPPPAGTQY
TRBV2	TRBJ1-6	ASSEIRTGNNSPLH
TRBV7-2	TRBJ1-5	ASSLAPSDRGGGQPQH
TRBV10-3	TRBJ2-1	AISESAPSSYNEQF
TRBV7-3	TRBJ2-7	ASSLSGTYEQY
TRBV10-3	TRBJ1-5	AISWGYDQPQH
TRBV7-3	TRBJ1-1	ASSFALNTEAF
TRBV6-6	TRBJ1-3	ASRFTGGNTIY
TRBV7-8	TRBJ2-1	ASSAKLVQAGNEQF
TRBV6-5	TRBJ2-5	ASSRGETQY
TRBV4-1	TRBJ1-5	ASSQAFQGPGGNQPQH
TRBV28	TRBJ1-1	ASSLPGRGRSRAF
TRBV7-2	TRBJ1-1	ASSPRRENTEAF
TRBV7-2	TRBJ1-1	ASSSSDRGTEAF